This passage covers 30 T cell receptor beta chains from one sample sequenced in a study of T-cell reconstitution after alpha-beta-depleted transplantation in children. Unique molecular identifiers were used in preparing the TCRbeta library. Via MiXCR, TCRdb re-called the PCR reads, giving one row per CDR3 protein. This table holds 420,000 or so distinct CDR3 sequences, approximately 11% found once. The sequences come from PBMCs from the stem cell graft donor, collected from the stem cell graft. The receptors stem from a human donor who donated a stem cell graft to a child with acute myeloid leukemia.

The rearrangement uses TRBV20-1 and TRBJ2-5; TRBD2 agrees at 8 bases. Trimming at V came to 5 bases and at J to 3 bases, leaving 14 bases not matched to a gene. CDR1 is DFQATT, CDR2 SNEGSKA, per germline (reference sequence). There are 16 residues in the CDR3. This CDR3 reads CSAPPTSGTLKETQYF. The CDR3 coding sequence is TGCAGTGCTCCCCCAACTAGCGGAACCTTAAAAGAGACCCAGTACTTC.

The CDR3: CSAREGASGRGKETQYF. The CDR3 DNA sequence: TGCAGTGCTAGAGAGGGGGCTAGCGGGAGGGGTAAAGAGACCCAGTACTTC. This chain joins TRBV20-1 and TRBJ2-5; 12 nucleotides agree with TRBD2. The V gene end was trimmed by 0 bases and the J gene end by 3 bases; junction bases not matched to a gene: 8. This CDR3 comprises 17 residues. Looked up from germline, CDR1 is DFQATT and CDR2 is SNEGSKA (reference sequence).

The chain employs TRBV6-1 and TRBJ1-6; D is uncertain. This CDR3 is 15 amino acids long. Germline CDR1 reads MNHNS; CDR2 reads SASEGT. The V end lost 6 bases, the J end lost 9 bases, and 18 bases lay between the germline ends. The CDR3 sequence is CASRQLLDLFSPLHF. Here the CDR3 DNA reads TGTGCCAGCAGGCAACTCCTCGACCTGTTTTCACCCCTCCACTTT.

The chain is built from TRBV24-1 and TRBJ2-5; 7 nucleotides match TRBD1. V was pared by 4 bases and J by 4 bases, with 5 bases of the junction left unmatched. Per germline, CDR1 KGHDR and CDR2 SFDVKD. CDR3 size: 14 residues. The CDR3 nucleotides read TGTGCCACCAGTGACGACAGGGTGGGAGAGACCCAGTACTTC. The encoded protein is CATSDDRVGETQYF.

The V call is TRBV29-1, the J call TRBJ2-5; the match to TRBD1 covers 7 bases. This CDR3 region has 12 residues. Germline CDR1 is SQVTM and CDR2 is ANQGSEA. V lost 6 bases to trimming and J lost 2 bases; unmatched junction nucleotides: 3. This CDR3 is CSVNRGQETQYF. Written as DNA, the CDR3 is TGCAGCGTCAACAGGGGACAAGAGACCCAGTACTTC.

The chain recombines TRBV3-1 with TRBJ1-2, with D uncertain. V dropped 4 bases and J dropped 5 bases, with 17 bases sitting between them. The CDR3 has 15 residues. CDR1 and CDR2 (germline): LGHDT, YNNKEL (reference sequence). CDR3 bases: TGTGCCAGCAGCCTGAGCGTGGGGAAGAGGTATGGCTACACCTTC. It translates to CASSLSVGKRYGYTF.

The chain recombines TRBV7-2 with TRBJ2-7; D is possibly TRBD1 (5 bases). V lost 2 bases and J 1 base, leaving 9 bases between the germline ends. The CDR3 loop spans 14 amino acids. The germline CDR1 and CDR2 sequences are SGHTA and FQGNSA. The CDR3 DNA reads as TGTGCCAGCAGCTTAAAACAGGTGTCCTACGAGCAGTACGTC. The encoded protein is CASSLKQVSYEQYV.

This clonotype was observed a few times. The chain couples TRBV29-1 to TRBJ2-1; D is ambiguous. V lost 5 bases and J 3 bases, leaving 14 bases between the germline ends. The germline V gene encodes CDR1 SQVTM and CDR2 ANQGSEA. The CDR3 contains 14 residues. The CDR3 protein is CSVRKRQSYNEQFF. The CDR3 DNA follows: TGCAGCGTTCGCAAGCGTCAGAGCTACAATGAGCAGTTCTTC.

This clonotype was counted only a few times. The gene calls are TRBV5-1 and TRBJ2-2, with TRBD2 identical over 11 bases. From germline, CDR1 is SGHRS and CDR2 YFSETQ. The CDR3 has 18 amino acids. V shed 3 bases, J shed 4 bases, and the junction held 11 bases outside the gene matches. Here the CDR3 reads CASSSSLAGVVGTGELFF. The DNA of the CDR3 is TGCGCCAGCAGCTCCTCACTAGCGGGAGTTGTGGGCACCGGGGAGCTGTTTTTT.

V gene TRBV29-1 combines with J gene TRBJ1-1; D is unclear. This CDR3 region has 13 residues. Germline V lookup: CDR1 SQVTM, CDR2 ANQGSEA. Between the trimmed V and J ends, which lost 8 bases and 0 bases, there was a span of 13 bases. CDR3 residues: CSPLDALNTEAFF. The DNA of the CDR3 is TGCAGCCCACTGGACGCGCTGAACACTGAAGCTTTCTTT.

This clonotype has more than one count but fewer than ten. The CDR3 DNA follows: TGCAGTGCTCCTGGTACCGGGACAGGGCCTATTAGATCCTACGAGCAGTACTTC. Translation: CSAPGTGTGPIRSYEQYF. The chain employs TRBV20-1 and TRBJ2-7; TRBD1 agrees at 9 bases. V trimming: 5 bases; J trimming: 1 base; junction bases outside the gene matches: 18. In germline, CDR1 is DFQATT, CDR2 SNEGSKA (reference sequence). This CDR3 is built from 18 residues.

Only a few counts were recorded for this clonotype. This sequence joins TRBV20-1 and TRBJ2-3, with 9 bases identical to TRBD2. V shed 0 bases, J shed 3 bases, and the junction held 10 bases outside the gene matches. The CDR3 is 17 amino acids. Looked up from germline, CDR1 is DFQATT and CDR2 is SNEGSKA (reference sequence). This CDR3 is CSARDLVRGGPTDTQYF. CDR3 in DNA: TGCAGTGCTAGAGATTTGGTGCGGGGGGGCCCGACAGATACGCAGTATTTT.

This clonotype was picked up a small number of times. The chain combines TRBV7-9 with TRBJ2-1; 9 bases match TRBD2. The CDR3 spans 17 residues. Trimming took 0 bases from V and 10 from J; bases not matched to a gene: 13. Germline V lookup: CDR1 SEHNR, CDR2 FQNEAQ (reference sequence). The CDR3 spells CASSLARGLAGPGEQFF. DNA of the CDR3: TGTGCCAGCAGCTTAGCCCGAGGTCTAGCGGGACCCGGGGAGCAGTTCTTC.

This clonotype occurred a few times. The chain is built from TRBV7-2 and TRBJ1-1; weak D call: TRBD1 (5 bases). The CDR3 consists of 17 residues. Trimming took 7 bases from V and 0 from J, leaving 21 bases between them. Germline V lookup: CDR1 SGHTA, CDR2 FQGNSA. CDR3 nucleotide sequence: TGTGCCAGCACCATGGGCGGCAGGGAATTCCTGAACACTGAAGCTTTCTTT. Translated: CASTMGGREFLNTEAFF.

This clonotype was counted many times. The rearrangement uses TRBV7-9 and TRBJ2-1; 9 bases map to TRBD1. Germline V gene lookup returns CDR1 SEHNR and CDR2 FQNEAQ (reference sequence). CDR3 length: 15 residues. The ends lost 7 bases at V and 4 bases at J; junction bases unmatched: 8. CDR3 DNA: TGTGCCAGCACCTCCCGGGACAGGGTATACAATGAGCAGTTCTTC. As protein: CASTSRDRVYNEQFF. Supplemented by reference TRBV7-9 and TRBJ2-1, the full variable domain reads DTGVSQNPRHKITKRGQNVTFRCDPISEHNRLYWYRQTLGQGPEFLTYFQNEAQLEKSRLLSDRFSAERPKGSFSTLEIQRTEQGDSAMYLCASTSRDRVYNEQFFGPGTRLTVL.

The rearrangement joins TRBV11-2 to TRBJ2-5; D unclear. The V end was cut by 5 bases, the J end by 1 base, with 23 bases between. This CDR3 region has 18 residues. Per the germline V gene, CDR1 is SGHAT and CDR2 is FQNNGV. The CDR3 sequence: CASSPSPPSFVFQETQYF. The DNA of the CDR3 is TGTGCCAGCAGCCCCAGTCCCCCGTCTTTTGTGTTCCAAGAGACCCAGTACTTC.

This clonotype was recorded many times. The J gene is TRBJ1-4, the V gene TRBV12-3 or TRBV12-4; TRBD1 is a possible D gene (6 bases). Trimming pared 5 bases from V and 13 bases from J, leaving 17 bases between. There are 13 residues in the CDR3. The CDR3, as DNA: TGTGCCAGCAGTCCCGGGGGGCAGCAGAGACTGTTTTTT. This codes for CASSPGGQQRLFF.

The chain links TRBV4-1 to TRBJ1-6; D is perhaps TRBD1 (6 bases). The germline V gene has CDR1 MGHRA and CDR2 YSYEKL. The V gene lost 4 bases and the J gene lost 11 bases, with 15 bases spanning the gap. This CDR3 has 14 amino acids. The CDR3 coding sequence is TGCGCCAGCAGCCCCGCGGGGGGCGGGACACCCCTCCACTTT. Protein sequence: CASSPAGGGTPLHF.

This clonotype was observed a few times. The genes are TRBV5-6 and TRBJ2-1; possible D gene TRBD2, 5 bases. Deletions cut 4 bases from V and 6 bases from J, with 8 bases between. This CDR3 region has 12 residues. Germline CDR1 is SGHDT and CDR2 is YYEEEE. CDR3 in DNA: TGTGCCAGCAGCGGACTCCCCAATGAGCAGTTCTTC. Translated, it gives CASSGLPNEQFF.

The sample holds a few counts of this clonotype. The rearrangement uses TRBV5-1 and TRBJ2-3; 9 nucleotides match TRBD1. V was pared by 1 base and J by 5 bases, with 8 bases of the junction left unmatched. CDR1 and CDR2 from the germline V gene are SGHRS and YFSETQ. This CDR3 region has 16 residues. This chain's CDR3 is CASSLSQGARKDTQYF. CDR3 nucleotides: TGCGCCAGCAGCTTGTCACAGGGGGCGCGGAAAGATACGCAGTATTTT.

Many counts were recorded for this clonotype. The rearrangement uses TRBV25-1 and TRBJ2-3, with 10 bases aligning to TRBD2. Germline-derived CDR1 and CDR2 are MGHDK and SYGVNS. The CDR3 spans 15 residues. V dropped 8 bases and J dropped 6; count of bases not matched to a gene: 11. DNA of the CDR3: TGTGCCAGCGGGGGAATAGCGGGAGGTTCTGATACGCAGTATTTT. This translates into CASGGIAGGSDTQYF.

There are a few counts of this clonotype. The CDR3 DNA is TGCGCCAGCAGCTTCGCTCAAATAAGCGGGGGCACAGATACGCAGTATTTT. This gives the protein CASSFAQISGGTDTQYF. This rearrangement joins TRBV5-1 to TRBJ2-3; 7 nucleotides align to TRBD2. The germline V gene encodes CDR1 SGHRS and CDR2 YFSETQ. Trimming cost V 2 bases and J 1 base; bases outside gene matches: 10. The CDR3 extends over 17 amino acids. The full variable domain, completed using reference TRBV5-1 and TRBJ2-3, is KAGVTQTPRYLIKTRGQQVTLSCSPISGHRSVSWYQQTPGQGLQFLFEYFSETQRNKGNFPGRFSGRQFSNSRSEMNVSTLELGDSALYLCASSFAQISGGTDTQYFGPGTRLTVL.

This chain links TRBV20-1 with TRBJ2-5; TRBD1 might be the D (6 bases). The CDR3 covers 14 residues. The germline V gene has CDR1 DFQATT and CDR2 SNEGSKA (reference sequence). Trimming pared 3 bases from V and 1 base from J, leaving 12 bases between. As DNA, the CDR3 is TGCAGTGCTAGCCCGAGGGGGACCCAAGAGACCCAGTACTTC. Encoded protein: CSASPRGTQETQYF.

V and J are TRBV4-1 and TRBJ1-1, with D possibly matching TRBD1 (6 bases). The V end was cut by 3 bases, the J end by 6 bases, with 17 bases between. The CDR3 has 15 amino acids. CDR1 is MGHRA, CDR2 YSYEKL, per germline. Here the CDR3 reads CASSQAGTLSAEAFF. The CDR3 DNA follows: TGCGCCAGCAGCCAGGCCGGGACACTAAGCGCTGAAGCTTTCTTT.

This clonotype was observed many times. The V and J genes are TRBV6-2 or TRBV6-3 and TRBJ1-1; D may be TRBD1 (5 bases). Trimming shortened V by 11 bases and J by 0 bases, and 13 bases separated the two germline ends. This CDR3 is 13 amino acids long. Germline CDR1 reads MNHEY; CDR2 reads SVGEGT. The CDR3, as DNA: TGTGCCGGCGCAGGGACCATGAACACTGAAGCTTTCTTT. It translates to CAGAGTMNTEAFF.

This clonotype was found many times. The V call is TRBV9, the J call TRBJ1-1; the match to TRBD1 covers 12 bases. Germline CDR1 is SGDLS and CDR2 is YYNGEE. J lost 4 bases, V lost 6 bases, and 10 bases had no gene match. This CDR3 has 16 amino acids. CDR3 sequence: CASTAGTGGASTEAFF. The CDR3 DNA is TGTGCCAGCACCGCCGGGACAGGGGGCGCGAGCACTGAAGCTTTCTTT.

This clonotype occurred many times. DNA of the CDR3: TGTGCCAGCAGCTTAGGGGAGGTCCCCCTTTACGAGCAGTACGTC. Its translation: CASSLGEVPLYEQYV. The chain has TRBV7-9 and TRBJ2-7; tentatively, D is TRBD2 (6 bases). Germline V gives CDR1 SEHNR, CDR2 FQNEAQ (reference sequence). The CDR3 extends over 15 amino acids. The ends were cut back, 1 base at V and 4 bases at J, with 14 bases in the middle.

V usage is TRBV12-3 or TRBV12-4 and J usage is TRBJ2-2; D gene ambiguous. The V end was cut by 11 bases, the J end by 4 bases, with 14 bases between. The CDR3 has 13 amino acids. In DNA form, the CDR3 reads TGTGCCTTCAAGGAGACACCCACCGGGGAGCTGTTTTTT. This sequence encodes CAFKETPTGELFF.

There are a few counts of this clonotype. The chain has TRBV12-3 or TRBV12-4 and TRBJ1-2, with 7 positions matching TRBD1. With 5 bases clipped from V and 4 bases from J, the junction kept 10 bases outside the gene matches. The CDR3 consists of 15 residues. The CDR3: CASSQNRQGGYGYTF. The CDR3 DNA follows: TGTGCCAGCAGTCAAAACAGACAGGGTGGCTATGGCTACACCTTC.

DNA for the CDR3: TGCAGTGCTACCGGACTCTATGGCTACACCTTC. Its protein product is CSATGLYGYTF. The rearrangement uses TRBV20-1 and TRBJ1-2; D gene ambiguous. In germline, CDR1 is DFQATT, CDR2 SNEGSKA (reference sequence). V shed 4 bases and J shed 4 bases, with 7 bases lying between them. The CDR3 has 11 residues.